Listed below are T cell receptor beta chains from one sample, sequenced in a study of blood T cell repertoires in COVID-19. TCRdb's table, derived via immunoSEQ multiplex PCR, lists solely in-frame clones and lacks some. The sample lists 300,000 to 350,000 clones; about nine tenths were seen once. Sequenced: peripheral blood. The receptors shown here come from a man younger than 35 with active or convalescent COVID-19. CDR3s include the opening cysteine and the closing phenylalanine or tryptophan.

TRBJ2-1	TRBV5-1	CASSPEASRFSEQFF
TRBJ2-3	TRBV27	CASSLAGGLTDTQYF
TRBJ1-1	TRBV29-1	CSVLDRTTEAFF
TRBJ1-2	TRBV27	CASSSYRPQFRGYTF
TRBJ2-3	TRBV5-1	CASSPGQISTDTQYF
TRBJ2-7	TRBV5-4	CASSERLTYEQYF
TRBJ1-1	TRBV19	CASSNRVLNTEAFF
TRBJ1-4	TRBV7-6	CASSTNRGLNEKLFF
TRBJ1-6	TRBV27	CASSLDRGTYNSPLHF
TRBJ1-3	TRBV2	CASLDRTSGNTIYF